This entry lists 25 T cell receptor beta chains sequenced from one sample in a study of response to subunit inactivated influenza vaccine. TCRdb reprocessed the RT-PCR reads via MiXCR and lists one record per CDR3 protein. In the table there are about 570,000 distinct CDR3 sequences, about 11% of which are singletons. The sample also formed part of further work on T cells expressing NK-cell markers. That work contributes: The TCR beta cDNA came from 5'RACE template switching with UMIs.

The specimen comprised PBMCs from blood, sampled on the day of vaccination. Receptors were obtained from a man aged 50 to 60 who received an inactivated influenza vaccine.

The gene calls are TRBV29-1 and TRBJ2-4, with 10 bases fitting TRBD2. In germline, CDR1 is SQVTM, CDR2 ANQGSEA. V dropped 4 bases and J dropped 0; count of bases not matched to a gene: 3. The CDR3 consists of 15 residues. The CDR3 is CSVGTSGLAKNIQYF. The CDR3 DNA reads as TGCAGCGTTGGGACTAGCGGCTTAGCCAAAAACATTCAGTACTTC.

A few counts support this clonotype. The chain recombines TRBV6-5 with TRBJ1-2; TRBD1 matches at 8 bases. Per the germline V gene, CDR1 is MNHEY and CDR2 is SVGAGI. V dropped 0 bases and J dropped 8; count of bases not matched to a gene: 5. This CDR3 contains 14 residues. The CDR3 here is CASSYSGRQGGYTF. In nucleotides, the CDR3 is TGTGCCAGCAGTTACTCGGGGCGACAGGGGGGCTACACCTTC.

The CDR3 spells CASSVTSGGRTDTQYF. The CDR3 DNA sequence: TGTGCCAGCAGCGTAACTAGCGGGGGCCGCACAGATACGCAGTATTTT. The J gene is TRBJ2-3, the V gene TRBV9, with 11 bases matching TRBD2. Per the germline V gene, CDR1 is SGDLS and CDR2 is YYNGEE. The CDR3 covers 16 residues. With 1 base clipped from V and 1 base from J, the junction kept 2 bases outside the gene matches.

CDR3 coding DNA: TGTGCCAGCAGTTTGGGGGGCGGGAGCCCTAATTCACCCCTCCACTTT. Translated: CASSLGGGSPNSPLHF. This sequence joins TRBV27 and TRBJ1-6; D perhaps matches TRBD1 (6 bases). The germline CDR1 and CDR2 sequences are MNHEY and SMNVEV (reference sequence). This CDR3 region has 16 residues. V was shortened by 3 bases and J by 6 bases, with 15 bases between the two germline ends.

The CDR3 spells CASSPHREFYEQYF. The DNA for the CDR3 is TGTGCCAGCAGCCCACACAGGGAGTTCTACGAGCAGTACTTC. The rearrangement links TRBV7-2 to TRBJ2-7, with D perhaps matching TRBD1 (6 bases). The CDR3 has 14 residues. Trimming removed 5 bases at V and 3 bases at J, with 14 bases between. Germline-derived CDR1 and CDR2 are SGHTA and FQGNSA.

This clonotype was picked up a small number of times. V usage is TRBV29-1 and J usage is TRBJ2-3; 11 bases align to TRBD2. The CDR3 sequence is 13 residues long. CDR1 is SQVTM and CDR2 is ANQGSEA in the germline V gene. With 6 bases clipped from V and 8 bases from J, the junction kept 7 bases outside the gene matches. CDR3 sequence: CSVATSGSGTQYF. In nucleotides, the CDR3 is TGCAGCGTCGCCACTAGCGGGAGCGGTACGCAGTATTTT.

This clonotype was counted many times. The V and J genes are TRBV12-3 or TRBV12-4 and TRBJ2-1; 11 positions match TRBD2. V lost 5 bases to trimming and J lost 7 bases; unmatched junction nucleotides: 4. The CDR3 spans 14 residues. CDR3 coding DNA: TGTGCCAGCAGTCCGACTAGCGGGAAGAATGAGCAGTTCTTC. Translating it yields CASSPTSGKNEQFF.

This clonotype came up a few times. V and J are TRBV7-9 and TRBJ1-6; D is unresolved. V lost 3 bases, J lost 3 bases, and 15 bases lay in between. Germline CDR1 and CDR2: SEHNR and FQNEAQ (reference sequence). This CDR3 region has 17 residues. The DNA for the CDR3 is TGTGCCAGCAGCTTCACCCGAGGAGCCCACTATAATTCACCCCTCCACTTT. Amino acids: CASSFTRGAHYNSPLHF. The complete variable domain, with remaining parts taken from reference TRBV7-9 and TRBJ1-6, reads DTGVSQNPRHKITKRGQNVTFRCDPISEHNRLYWYRQTLGQGPEFLTYFQNEAQLEKSRLLSDRFSAERPKGSFSTLEIQRTEQGDSAMYLCASSFTRGAHYNSPLHFGNGTRLTVT.

The V call is TRBV12-3 or TRBV12-4, the J call TRBJ2-1; D tentatively reads TRBD1 or TRBD2 (5 bases each). The CDR3 extends over 14 amino acids. Trimming removed 5 bases from V and 9 bases from J, with 17 bases in between. Written as DNA, the CDR3 is TGTGCCAGCAGTATTGGGACCCAGGCCAGTGAGCAGTTCTTC. It is translated as CASSIGTQASEQFF.

The chain couples TRBV20-1 to TRBJ1-5, with a possible D match to TRBD1 (5 bases). CDR1 and CDR2 (germline): DFQATT, SNEGSKA (reference sequence). The CDR3 has 14 residues. V dropped 0 bases and J dropped 1 base, with 7 bases sitting between them. CDR3 sequence (DNA): TGCAGTGCTAGAGAGCGGGGGAGCAATCAGCCCCAGCATTTT. This translates into CSARERGSNQPQHF.

For the CDR3, the DNA is TGTGCCAGCAGTTCCCCGGCAGCTAGCTCTGGGGCCAACGTCCTGACTTTC. Encoded protein: CASSSPAASSGANVLTF. The chain combines TRBV12-3 or TRBV12-4 with TRBJ2-6; D is undetermined. This CDR3 contains 17 residues. V lost 4 bases and J 0 bases, leaving 13 bases between the germline ends.

This clonotype showed up many times. The CDR3 protein is CASSASRVLAGGEQYF. In DNA, the CDR3 is TGTGCCAGCAGCGCAAGTAGGGTGCTAGCGGGAGGCGAGCAGTACTTC. This chain uses TRBV7-2 with TRBJ2-7; TRBD2 matches 11 bases. V dropped 5 bases and J dropped 6; count of bases not matched to a gene: 12. The V gene's germline CDR1 is SGHTA and CDR2 FQGNSA. The CDR3 totals 16 residues.

CDR3 DNA: TGCAGCGTGGGACAGGGGGCCGGACCCTTAGCCAAAAACATTCAGTACTTC. This translates into CSVGQGAGPLAKNIQYF. The chain joins TRBV29-1 to TRBJ2-4, with 12 positions matching TRBD1. This CDR3 has 17 amino acids. Trimming at V came to 6 bases and at J to 0 bases, leaving 9 bases not matched to a gene. Germline CDR1 SQVTM, CDR2 ANQGSEA. The full variable domain, rest sourced from reference TRBV29-1 and TRBJ2-4, is SAVISQKPSRDICQRGTSLTIQCQVDSQVTMMFWYRQQPGQSLTLIATANQGSEATYESGFVIDKFPISRPNLTFSTLTVSNMSPEDSSIYLCSVGQGAGPLAKNIQYFGAGTRLSVL.

The CDR3 reads CASSLTGLGETQYF. The CDR3 nucleotides read TGTGCCAGCAGCTTGACAGGGTTGGGGGAGACCCAGTACTTC. This chain connects TRBV7-9 to TRBJ2-5; 7 bases fit TRBD1. The CDR3 has 14 residues. Losses at the gene ends were 3 bases for V and 5 bases for J; bases not matched to a gene: 6. Germline V gene sequence: CDR1 SEHNR, CDR2 FQNEAQ (reference sequence).

Here the CDR3 reads CSASGRLAPNTGELFF. The CDR3 coding sequence is TGCAGTGCTAGTGGACGACTAGCTCCGAACACCGGGGAGCTGTTTTTT. The V gene is TRBV20-1, the J gene TRBJ2-2, with TRBD2 matching over 7 bases. CDR1 is DFQATT, CDR2 SNEGSKA, per germline (reference sequence). The trim removed 3 bases at V and 0 bases at J, leaving 7 bases unmatched. The CDR3 has 16 amino acids.

The table lists this clonotype with a few counts. V and J are TRBV20-1 and TRBJ2-3; 10 bases match TRBD2. Germline lookup yields CDR1 DFQATT and CDR2 SNEGSKA (reference sequence). This CDR3 is 17 amino acids long. The trim removed 4 bases at V and 1 base at J, leaving 11 bases unmatched. CDR3 nucleotide sequence: TGCAGTGCTAAGGAAAGCGGGAGGGCTGATCGCACAGATACGCAGTATTTT. Translation gives CSAKESGRADRTDTQYF.

This chain links TRBV29-1 with TRBJ2-5; 10 bases agree with TRBD1. The germline CDR1 and CDR2 sequences are SQVTM and ANQGSEA. With V trimmed by 7 bases and J by 4 bases, 6 bases remained unmatched. The CDR3 runs 13 residues. Here the CDR3 reads CSAGGTGAETQYF. Here the CDR3 DNA reads TGCAGCGCCGGGGGGACAGGGGCAGAGACCCAGTACTTC.

This clonotype has only a few counts. V gene TRBV24-1 combines with J gene TRBJ2-7; 10 nucleotides line up with TRBD1. From germline, CDR1 is KGHDR and CDR2 SFDVKD. CDR3 size: 15 residues. The V and J ends lost 3 bases and 5 bases, in that order; junction bases with no gene match: 6. The CDR3 sequence is CATSDVRQGANEQYF. In DNA, the CDR3 is TGTGCCACCAGTGATGTTCGACAGGGGGCCAACGAGCAGTACTTC.

This clonotype was recorded at least ten times. The CDR3 is CASSPDRVYGYTF. The DNA of the CDR3 is TGTGCCAGCAGCCCGGACAGGGTTTATGGCTACACCTTC. The chain joins TRBV12-3 or TRBV12-4 to TRBJ1-2; 8 bases fit TRBD1. Trimming at V came to 6 bases and at J to 5 bases, leaving 5 bases not matched to a gene. CDR3 size: 13 residues.

There are a few counts of this clonotype. The rearrangement uses TRBV20-1 and TRBJ2-3; D not resolved. Trimming removed 5 bases at V and 4 bases at J, with 10 bases between. This CDR3 contains 12 residues. CDR1 and CDR2 (germline): DFQATT, SNEGSKA (reference sequence). The CDR3 DNA is TGCAGTGCTTACACTCCGGCAGATACGCAGTATTTT. The encoded protein is CSAYTPADTQYF.

This clonotype appeared many times. CDR3 sequence reads: CASSFEKPNLYGYTF. CDR3 sequence (DNA): TGCGCCAGCAGCTTTGAGAAACCTAACCTCTATGGCTACACCTTC. The chain combines TRBV5-1 with TRBJ1-2; D gene uncertain. This CDR3 has 15 residues. Germline V gene data show CDR1 as SGHRS and CDR2 as YFSETQ. V was clipped by 2 bases and J by 4 bases, with 15 bases between them.

This clonotype appeared many times. The chain carries TRBV29-1 and TRBJ2-3; D is uncertain. From germline, CDR1 is SQVTM and CDR2 ANQGSEA. CDR3 length equals 14 residues. The V gene lost 4 bases and the J gene lost 6 bases, with 17 bases spanning the gap. The CDR3 DNA reads TGCAGCGTTGGACCTCCGGTATCGGGCGATACGCAGTATTTT. Its translation: CSVGPPVSGDTQYF.

In its sample, this clonotype was seen a few times. The chain employs TRBV12-3 or TRBV12-4 and TRBJ1-1; 8 bases are a match to TRBD1. After removal of 7 bases from V and 8 bases from J, the junction contained 6 bases not matched to a gene. CDR3 length: 12 amino acids. The CDR3 bases are TGTGCCAGCAATTATCACAGGGGGGAAGCTTTCTTT. It codes for CASNYHRGEAFF.

The rearrangement links TRBV7-9 to TRBJ1-5; D remains ambiguous. Trimming removed 1 base from V and 10 bases from J, with 8 bases in between. Germline V gene sequence: CDR1 SEHNR, CDR2 FQNEAQ (reference sequence). CDR3 size: 12 residues. This chain's CDR3 is CASSLEEEPQHF. The CDR3 DNA follows: TGTGCCAGCAGCTTAGAGGAGGAACCCCAGCATTTT.

This clonotype appeared a few times. The chain employs TRBV29-1 and TRBJ2-1, with TRBD2 matching over 12 bases. The germline CDR1 and CDR2 sequences are SQVTM and ANQGSEA. Trimming cost V 4 bases and J 1 base; bases outside gene matches: 5. CDR3 length: 16 amino acids. For the CDR3, the DNA is TGCAGCGTTGGAGGACTAGCGGGGAGGTCCTACAATGAGCAGTTCTTC. It specifies CSVGGLAGRSYNEQFF.